This T cell receptor beta chain appears in the sequencing data of a study of cytomegalovirus exposure and HLA in healthy donors. Overall study context: An earlier analysis identified 120 million or so unique TCR beta sequences in 150 million to 200 million T cells.

Both 60 Vbeta primers and 13 Jbeta primers went into the PCR. TCRdb's table, derived via immunoSEQ multiplex PCR, lists solely in-frame clones and lacks some. The sample records 75,000 to 100,000 clones, about two thirds being singletons. Among the donors, all were healthy bone marrow donors. On this clone: Its antigen is currently unknown.

The CDR3 is made up of 11 amino acids. The V gene lost 4 bases and the J gene lost 5 bases, with 8 bases spanning the gap. Looked up from germline, CDR1 is GTSNPN and CDR2 is SVGIG (reference sequence). Notes on the study in general: TCR beta sequences reportedly predicted most subjects' HLA-A and HLA-B alleles accurately. For TCR beta chains, V- and J-gene trimming was later linked to a missense DCLRE1C variant.

V is TRBV30 and J is TRBJ1-2, with D maybe TRBD1 (5 bases). The sequencing input was PBMCs. This TCR was recovered from a man aged 60 to 75 in good health and CMV-seronegative. The CDR3 DNA is TGTGCCTGGACTGGGGCTTATGGCTACACCTTC. This encodes CAWTGAYGYTF.